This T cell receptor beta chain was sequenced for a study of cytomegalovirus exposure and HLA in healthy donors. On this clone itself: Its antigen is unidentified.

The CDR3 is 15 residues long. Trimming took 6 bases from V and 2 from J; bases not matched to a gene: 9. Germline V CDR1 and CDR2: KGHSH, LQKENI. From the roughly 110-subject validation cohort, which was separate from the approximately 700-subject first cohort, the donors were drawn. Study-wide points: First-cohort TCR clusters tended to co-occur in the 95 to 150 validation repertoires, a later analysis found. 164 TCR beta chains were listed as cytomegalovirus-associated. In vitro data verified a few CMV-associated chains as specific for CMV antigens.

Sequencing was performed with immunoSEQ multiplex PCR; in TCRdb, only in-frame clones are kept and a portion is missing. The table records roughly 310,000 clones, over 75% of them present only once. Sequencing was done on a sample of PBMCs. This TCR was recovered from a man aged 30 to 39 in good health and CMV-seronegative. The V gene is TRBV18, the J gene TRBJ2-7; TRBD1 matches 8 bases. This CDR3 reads CASSGDRSNPYEQYF. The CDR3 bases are TGTGCCAGCTCGGGGGACAGGAGTAACCCCTACGAGCAGTACTTC.